This entry describes one T cell receptor beta chain. Its antigen is not known. Germline assignment: CDR1 SGDLS and CDR2 YYNGEE. CDR3 length: 15 residues. Trimming cost V 0 bases and J 7 bases; bases outside gene matches: 7. Time point of the sample: less than 7 months of natalizumab therapy. This record comes from a study of multiple sclerosis patients with progressive multifocal leukoencephalopathy. Study-wide points: No common TRBV or TRBJ usage or pairing appeared at PML. PML-onset expanded TRB clones were detectable before and during natalizumab therapy.

Every PCR reaction included synthetic inline CDR3 controls for all V-J pairings. This table comes from immunoSEQ multiplex PCR, and its TCRdb copy is limited to in-frame clones, with some not included. The data hold around 30,000 clones, with roughly nine tenths observed a single time. V and J are TRBV9 and TRBJ2-1, with TRBD2 matching 7 bases. Sequenced here: PBMCs, sampled from a patient treated with natalizumab. The receptor's source is a human donor with multiple sclerosis. The DNA for the CDR3 is TGTGCCAGCAGCGTAGACGGGAGGACCCATAATGAGCAGTTCTTC. This encodes CASSVDGRTHNEQFF.